This T cell receptor beta chain was observed in a study of blood T cell repertoires in COVID-19. Overall study: Samples representing acute and convalescent COVID-19 were sourced from the United States, Italy and Spain.

The authors' processing: Counts of nucleated cells, estimated from reference gene primer amplification, were obtained. Only in-frame clones appear in the TCRdb table, and some are missing; sequencing was by immunoSEQ multiplex PCR. That table supplies the V and J calls and clone size; D and trimming were determined from the DNA. The table has tens of thousands of clones, roughly four fifths seen once; the top ten hold 2% to 2.5%. The CDR3 has 17 residues. Looked up from germline, CDR1 is MNHEY and CDR2 is SMNVEV (reference sequence). There are a few counts of this clone. The germline gene is not matched at one end of the junction; a read error may be the cause. Enrolment of Seattle patients took place during active infection, and they were followed longitudinally.

The sequenced sample was peripheral blood. The chain has TRBV27 and TRBJ2-6; 7 bases fit TRBD1. The TCR originated in a man in his 70s with COVID-19, enrolled during active disease. CDR3 protein: CASTLGGLPSRANVLTF. CDR3 DNA sequence: TGTGCCAGCACTTTAGGGGGCTTACCCTCTCGGGCCAACGTCCTGACTTTC. Complete variable domain (other parts from reference TRBV27 and TRBJ2-6): EAQVTQNPRYLITVTGKKLTVTCSQNMNHEYMSWYRQDPGLGLRQIYYSMNVEVTDKGDVPEGYKVSRKEKRNFPLILESPSPNQTSLYFCASTLGGLPSRANVLTFGAGSRLTVL.